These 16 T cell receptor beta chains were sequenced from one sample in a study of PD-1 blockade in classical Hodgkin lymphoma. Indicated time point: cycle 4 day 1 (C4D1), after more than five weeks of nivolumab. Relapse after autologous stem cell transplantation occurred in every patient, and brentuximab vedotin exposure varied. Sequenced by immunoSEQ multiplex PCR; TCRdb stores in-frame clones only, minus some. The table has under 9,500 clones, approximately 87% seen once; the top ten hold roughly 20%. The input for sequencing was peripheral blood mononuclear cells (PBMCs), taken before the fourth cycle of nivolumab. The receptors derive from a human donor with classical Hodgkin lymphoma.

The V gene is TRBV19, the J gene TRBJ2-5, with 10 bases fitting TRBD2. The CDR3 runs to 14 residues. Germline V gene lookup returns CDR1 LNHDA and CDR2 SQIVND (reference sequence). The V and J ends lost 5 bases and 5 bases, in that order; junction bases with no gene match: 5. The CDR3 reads CASSSTSGLETQYF. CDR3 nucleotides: TGTGCCAGTAGTTCGACTAGCGGGTTGGAGACCCAGTACTTC.

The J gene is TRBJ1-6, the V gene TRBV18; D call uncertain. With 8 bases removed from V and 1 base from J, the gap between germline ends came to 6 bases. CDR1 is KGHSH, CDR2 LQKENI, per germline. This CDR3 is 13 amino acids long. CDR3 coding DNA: TGTGCCAGCCGTGGGTCCTATAATTCACCCCTCCACTTT. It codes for CASRGSYNSPLHF. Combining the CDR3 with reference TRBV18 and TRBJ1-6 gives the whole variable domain NAGVMQNPRHLVRRRGQEARLRCSPMKGHSHVYWYRQLPEEGLKFMVYLQKENIIDESGMPKERFSAEFPKEGPSILRIQQVVRGDSAAYFCASRGSYNSPLHFGNGTRLTVT.

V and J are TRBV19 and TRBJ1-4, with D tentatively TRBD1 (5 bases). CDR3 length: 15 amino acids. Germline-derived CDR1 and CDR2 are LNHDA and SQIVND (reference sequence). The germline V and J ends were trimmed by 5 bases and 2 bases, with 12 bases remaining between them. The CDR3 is CASSVQGRTNEKLFF. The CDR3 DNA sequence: TGTGCCAGTAGTGTCCAGGGTAGGACTAATGAAAAACTGTTTTTT. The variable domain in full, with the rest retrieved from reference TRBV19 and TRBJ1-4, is DGGITQSPKYLFRKEGQNVTLSCEQNLNHDAMYWYRQDPGQGLRLIYYSQIVNDFQKGDIAEGYSVSREKKESFPLTVTSAQKNPTAFYLCASSVQGRTNEKLFFGSGTQLSVL.

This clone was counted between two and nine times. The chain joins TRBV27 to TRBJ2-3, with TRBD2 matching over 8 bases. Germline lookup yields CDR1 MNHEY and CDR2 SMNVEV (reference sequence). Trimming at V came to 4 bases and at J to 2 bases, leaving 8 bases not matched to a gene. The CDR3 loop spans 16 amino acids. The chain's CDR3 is CASSYQAGDITDTQYF. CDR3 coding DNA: TGTGCCAGCAGTTACCAAGCGGGGGATATCACAGATACGCAGTATTTT.

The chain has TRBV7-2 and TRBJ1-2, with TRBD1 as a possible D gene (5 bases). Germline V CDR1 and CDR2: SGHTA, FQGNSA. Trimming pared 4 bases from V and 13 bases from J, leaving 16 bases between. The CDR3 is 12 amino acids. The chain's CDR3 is CASSSRGLILTF. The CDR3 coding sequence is TGTGCCAGCAGCTCTCGGGGACTTATCCTCACCTTC.

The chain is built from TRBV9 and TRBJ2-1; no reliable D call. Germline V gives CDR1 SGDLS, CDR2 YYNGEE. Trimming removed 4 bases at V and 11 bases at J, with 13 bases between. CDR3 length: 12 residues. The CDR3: CASSSRVGKQFF. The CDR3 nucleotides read TGTGCCAGCAGCTCACGAGTAGGGAAGCAGTTCTTC.

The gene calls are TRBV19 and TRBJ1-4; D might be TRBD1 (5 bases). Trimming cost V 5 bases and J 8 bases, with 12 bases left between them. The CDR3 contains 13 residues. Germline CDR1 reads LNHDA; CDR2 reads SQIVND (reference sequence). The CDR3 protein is CASSSTAKEKLFF. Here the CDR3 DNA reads TGTGCCAGTAGTTCGACAGCAAAGGAAAAACTGTTTTTT.

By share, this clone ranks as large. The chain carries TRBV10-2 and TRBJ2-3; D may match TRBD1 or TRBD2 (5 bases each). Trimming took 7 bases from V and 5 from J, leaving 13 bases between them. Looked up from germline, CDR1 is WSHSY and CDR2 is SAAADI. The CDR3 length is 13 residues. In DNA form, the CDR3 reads TGCGCCAGCATGGGGGACGCTGGAGATACGCAGTATTTT. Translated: CASMGDAGDTQYF.

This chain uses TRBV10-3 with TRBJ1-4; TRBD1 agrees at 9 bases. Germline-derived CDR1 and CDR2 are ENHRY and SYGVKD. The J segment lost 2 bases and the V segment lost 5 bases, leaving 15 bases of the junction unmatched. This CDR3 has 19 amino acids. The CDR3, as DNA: TGTGCCATCAGTCCATACCCCGGGACAGGGAGTCCCACTAATGAAAAACTGTTTTTT. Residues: CAISPYPGTGSPTNEKLFF.

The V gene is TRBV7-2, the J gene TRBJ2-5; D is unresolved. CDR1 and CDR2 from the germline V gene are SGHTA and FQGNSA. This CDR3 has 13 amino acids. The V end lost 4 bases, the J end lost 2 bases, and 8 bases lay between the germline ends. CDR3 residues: CASSWLSQETQYF. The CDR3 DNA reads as TGTGCCAGCAGCTGGCTTTCACAAGAGACCCAGTACTTC. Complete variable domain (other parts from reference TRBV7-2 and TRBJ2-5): GAGVSQSPSNKVTEKGKDVELRCDPISGHTALYWYRQSLGQGLEFLIYFQGNSAPDKSGLPSDRFSAERTGGSVSTLTIQRTQQEDSAVYLCASSWLSQETQYFGPGTRLLVL.

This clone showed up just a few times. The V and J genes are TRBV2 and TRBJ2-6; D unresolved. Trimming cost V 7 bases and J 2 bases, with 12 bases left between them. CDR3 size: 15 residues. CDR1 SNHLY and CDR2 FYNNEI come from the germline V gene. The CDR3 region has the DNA TGTGCCAGCACCCCCAGGTCAACTGGGGCCAACGTCCTGACTTTC. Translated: CASTPRSTGANVLTF.

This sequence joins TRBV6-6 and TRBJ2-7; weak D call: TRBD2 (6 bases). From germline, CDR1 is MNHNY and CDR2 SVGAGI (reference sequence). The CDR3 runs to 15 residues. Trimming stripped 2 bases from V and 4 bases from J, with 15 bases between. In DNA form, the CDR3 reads TGTGCCAGCAGTTACCCCTCCGGGAGTAGGTACGAGCAGTACTTC. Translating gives CASSYPSGSRYEQYF.

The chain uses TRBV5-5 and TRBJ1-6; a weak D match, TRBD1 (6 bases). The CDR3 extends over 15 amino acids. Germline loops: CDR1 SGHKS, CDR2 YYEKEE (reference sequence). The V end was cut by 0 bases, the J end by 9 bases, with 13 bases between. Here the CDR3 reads CASSLDGGEISPLHF. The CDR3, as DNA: TGTGCCAGCAGCTTGGACGGGGGCGAGATTTCACCCCTCCACTTT.

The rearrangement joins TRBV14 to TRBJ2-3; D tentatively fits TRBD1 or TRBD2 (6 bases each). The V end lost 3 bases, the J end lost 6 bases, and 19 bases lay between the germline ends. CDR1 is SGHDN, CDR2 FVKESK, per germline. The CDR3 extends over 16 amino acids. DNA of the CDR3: TGTGCCAGCAGCCAGACCACGGGACACGGAGGGGATACGCAGTATTTT. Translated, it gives CASSQTTGHGGDTQYF.

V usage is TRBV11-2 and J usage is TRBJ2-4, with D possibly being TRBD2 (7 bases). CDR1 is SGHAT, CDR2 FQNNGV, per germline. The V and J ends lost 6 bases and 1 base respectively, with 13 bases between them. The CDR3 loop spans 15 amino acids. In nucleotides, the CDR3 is TGTGCCAGCAGAGGGGGGGGGACGGCCAAAAACATTCAGTACTTC. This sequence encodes CASRGGGTAKNIQYF.

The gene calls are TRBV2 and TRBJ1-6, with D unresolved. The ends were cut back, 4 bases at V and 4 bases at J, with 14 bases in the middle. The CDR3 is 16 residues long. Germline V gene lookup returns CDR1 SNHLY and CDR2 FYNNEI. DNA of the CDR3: TGTGCCAGCAGTGCCCGACGGGCCCCTTATAATTCACCCCTCCACTTT. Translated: CASSARRAPYNSPLHF.